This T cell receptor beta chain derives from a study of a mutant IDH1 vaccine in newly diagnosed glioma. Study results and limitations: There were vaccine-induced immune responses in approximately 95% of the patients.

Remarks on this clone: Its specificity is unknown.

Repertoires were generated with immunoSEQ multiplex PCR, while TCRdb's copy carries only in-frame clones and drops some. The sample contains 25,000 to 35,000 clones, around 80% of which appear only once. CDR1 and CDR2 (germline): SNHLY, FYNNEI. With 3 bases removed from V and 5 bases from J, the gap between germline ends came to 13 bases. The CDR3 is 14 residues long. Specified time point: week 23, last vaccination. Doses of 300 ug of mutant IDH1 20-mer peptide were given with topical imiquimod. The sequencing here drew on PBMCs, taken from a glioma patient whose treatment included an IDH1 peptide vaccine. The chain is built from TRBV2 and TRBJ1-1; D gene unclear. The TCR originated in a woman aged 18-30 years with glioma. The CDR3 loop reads CASSEESQVTEAFF. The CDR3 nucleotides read TGTGCCAGCAGTGAGGAGAGCCAAGTGACTGAAGCTTTCTTT.